A single sample is the source of the 28 T cell receptor beta chains below, sequenced in a study of T-cell memory formation after mild COVID-19 (dated by TCRdb to the early 2020s). The method behind the library was 5' RACE. For sequencing, an Illumina NovaSeq 6000 was employed. TCRdb reprocessing: public reads trimmed at Q25 with fastp, clones called with MiXCR, in-frame beta chains kept. CDR3 protein sequences are deduplicated, and each keeps its most common genes and DNA. The sample data list about 190,000 distinct CDR3 sequences, and roughly 18% of these were observed just once. Clones ranked in the top ten supply 2% to 2.5% of the sample. Material: PBMCs or a T cell subset sorted from them (not recorded which). The origin of the receptors is an adult woman who had mild COVID-19 (a few samples of this study predate the infection). The sample titles of this study are shuffled in the database, so cell type and time point are left out; the donor was told from shared clones.

This clonotype was observed a handful of times. The chain combines TRBV19 with TRBJ2-7; 10 nucleotides line up with TRBD2. Germline V gives CDR1 LNHDA, CDR2 SQIVND (reference sequence). This CDR3 is 14 amino acids long. The trim removed 4 bases at V and 6 bases at J, leaving 6 bases unmatched. The CDR3 DNA reads TGTGCCAGTAGTAAGTCTAGCGGGAGTCCCGAGCAGTACTTC. Amino acid sequence: CASSKSSGSPEQYF.

The chain recombines TRBV7-9 with TRBJ2-1; 9 bases map to TRBD1. Germline V gene sequence: CDR1 SEHNR, CDR2 FQNEAQ (reference sequence). The CDR3 contains 17 residues. J was trimmed by 5 bases and V by 2 bases; bases with no gene match: 10. This CDR3 reads CASSLYRGQGIHNEQFF. The CDR3 DNA follows: TGTGCCAGCAGCTTATATCGAGGACAGGGGATACACAATGAGCAGTTCTTC. The full variable domain, its missing parts supplied by reference TRBV7-9 and TRBJ2-1, is DTGVSQNPRHKITKRGQNVTFRCDPISEHNRLYWYRQTLGQGPEFLTYFQNEAQLEKSRLLSDRFSAERPKGSFSTLEIQRTEQGDSAMYLCASSLYRGQGIHNEQFFGPGTRLTVL.

The V call is TRBV12-3 or TRBV12-4, the J call TRBJ2-5, with TRBD2 matching over 7 bases. The CDR3 is made up of 13 amino acids. With V trimmed by 6 bases and J by 5 bases, 6 bases remained unmatched. This CDR3 reads CASSRGLVETQYF. CDR3 DNA sequence: TGTGCCAGCAGCCGCGGACTAGTTGAGACCCAGTACTTC.

This clonotype was seen at least ten times. This sequence joins TRBV7-9 and TRBJ2-5; TRBD2 matches 8 bases. Germline-derived CDR1 and CDR2 are SEHNR and FQNEAQ (reference sequence). V was pared by 4 bases and J by 1 base, with 5 bases of the junction left unmatched. CDR3 length: 15 amino acids. The CDR3 nucleotides read TGTGCCAGCAGCTCCGGGGGGGGCCGCCAAGAGACCCAGTACTTC. Protein sequence: CASSSGGGRQETQYF.

The chain has TRBV12-3 or TRBV12-4 and TRBJ2-3, with TRBD2 matching 12 bases. Trimming took 6 bases from V and 4 from J; bases not matched to a gene: 14. CDR3 length: 18 amino acids. The CDR3 region is CASRSGLAGGLESDTQYF. The CDR3 DNA reads TGTGCCAGCAGGTCGGGGCTAGCGGGGGGGCTCGAGTCAGATACGCAGTATTTT.

This clonotype was seen repeatedly, ten times or more. The genes are TRBV4-2 and TRBJ2-1, with 15 nucleotides matching TRBD2. CDR1 is LGHNA, CDR2 YNFKEQ, per germline. After removal of 3 bases from V and 15 bases from J, the junction contained 9 bases not matched to a gene. The CDR3 loop spans 15 amino acids. This CDR3 reads CASSHSGTSGGPPFF. For the CDR3, the DNA is TGTGCCAGCAGCCACTCCGGGACTAGCGGGGGGCCCCCGTTCTTC.

This clonotype was counted at least ten times. The chain uses TRBV2 and TRBJ2-5, with TRBD2 matching 9 bases. Germline V lookup: CDR1 SNHLY, CDR2 FYNNEI. V lost 6 bases to trimming and J lost 3 bases; unmatched junction nucleotides: 5. This CDR3 region has 14 residues. CDR3: CASRPGLAEETQYF. In DNA, the CDR3 is TGTGCCAGCAGGCCGGGACTAGCAGAAGAGACCCAGTACTTC. Together with reference TRBV2 and TRBJ2-5, the CDR3 gives the full variable domain: EPEVTQTPSHQVTQMGQEVILRCVPISNHLYFYWYRQILGQKVEFLVSFYNNEISEKSEIFDDQFSVERPDGSNFTLKIRSTKLEDSAMYFCASRPGLAEETQYFGPGTRLLVL.

The chain is built from TRBV24-1 and TRBJ2-2, with D perhaps being TRBD1 or TRBD2 (6 bases each). The V gene lost 5 bases and the J gene lost 4 bases, with 13 bases spanning the gap. The germline V gene has CDR1 KGHDR and CDR2 SFDVKD. This CDR3 comprises 15 residues. CDR3 protein: CATSATGAGTGELFF. The CDR3 DNA reads TGTGCCACCAGTGCTACGGGGGCTGGCACCGGGGAGCTGTTTTTT.

The V call is TRBV9, the J call TRBJ2-7; D possibly matches TRBD1 or TRBD2 (5 bases each). V gave up 0 bases and J gave up 3 bases, with 13 bases separating them. The germline V gene has CDR1 SGDLS and CDR2 YYNGEE. CDR3 length equals 15 residues. The CDR3 sequence: CASSVGRLGVYEQYF. CDR3 nucleotides: TGTGCCAGCAGCGTAGGACGTTTGGGGGTCTACGAGCAGTACTTC.

The V gene is TRBV12-3 or TRBV12-4, the J gene TRBJ2-5; D remains ambiguous. The CDR3 is 14 amino acids. Trimming stripped 3 bases from V and 5 bases from J, with 13 bases between. Here the CDR3 DNA reads TGTGCCAGCAGTTTTAGAAGCCGAAGGGAGACCCAGTACTTC. Protein: CASSFRSRRETQYF.

V gene TRBV29-1 combines with J gene TRBJ1-2; TRBD1 might be the D (5 bases). The CDR3 runs to 10 residues. Germline V gives CDR1 SQVTM, CDR2 ANQGSEA. V lost 3 bases, J lost 8 bases, and 7 bases lay in between. The DNA of the CDR3 is TGCAGCGTTGAGCGGGGGGGCTACACCTTC. It encodes CSVERGGYTF.

This clonotype was picked up a small number of times. The chain uses TRBV9 and TRBJ2-1, with a weak D call TRBD2 (5 bases). With 0 bases removed from V and 0 bases from J, the gap between germline ends came to 10 bases. The length of the CDR3 is 16 residues. From germline, CDR1 is SGDLS and CDR2 YYNGEE. CDR3 in DNA: TGTGCCAGCAGCGTAGGCGGGCGGAGCTCCTACAATGAGCAGTTCTTC. Its translation is CASSVGGRSSYNEQFF.

The chain couples TRBV19 to TRBJ2-7; 9 nucleotides line up with TRBD2. Germline V gene lookup returns CDR1 LNHDA and CDR2 SQIVND (reference sequence). The J segment lost 1 base and the V segment lost 10 bases, leaving 5 bases of the junction unmatched. The length of the CDR3 is 13 residues. In DNA, the CDR3 is TGTGCCACCTCGACTAGCGGATCCTACGAGCAGTACTTC. Amino acid sequence: CATSTSGSYEQYF.

The genes are TRBV18 and TRBJ2-4, with 7 bases lining up with TRBD1. The germline V gene encodes CDR1 KGHSH and CDR2 LQKENI. The CDR3 runs to 13 residues. The V gene end was trimmed by 5 bases and the J gene end by 9 bases; junction bases not matched to a gene: 7. The CDR3 nucleotides read TGTGCCAGCTCAACCGACAGGGCGGGCATTCAGTACTTC. This codes for CASSTDRAGIQYF.

This clonotype turned up a few times. This chain joins TRBV9 and TRBJ1-5, with D possibly being TRBD1 (5 bases). The germline V and J ends were trimmed by 0 bases and 0 bases, with 13 bases remaining between them. The germline V gene has CDR1 SGDLS and CDR2 YYNGEE. The CDR3 covers 17 residues. CDR3 region: CASSVGGAGTSNQPQHF. The CDR3 nucleotides read TGTGCCAGCAGCGTAGGAGGGGCAGGAACTAGCAATCAGCCCCAGCATTTT. The full variable domain, with the rest looked up from reference TRBV9 and TRBJ1-5, is DSGVTQTPKHLITATGQRVTLRCSPRSGDLSVYWYQQSLDQGLQFLIQYYNGEERAKGNILERFSAQQFPDLHSELNLSSLELGDSALYFCASSVGGAGTSNQPQHFGDGTRLSIL.

This chain joins TRBV20-1 and TRBJ2-1, with 7 positions matching TRBD2. With 0 bases clipped from V and 1 base from J, the junction kept 9 bases outside the gene matches. This CDR3 has 17 residues. CDR1 and CDR2 (germline): DFQATT, SNEGSKA (reference sequence). The CDR3: CSARELRAGPSYNEQFF. DNA for the CDR3: TGCAGTGCTAGAGAGCTCCGAGCGGGACCATCCTACAATGAGCAGTTCTTC.

This clonotype was found a few times. J is TRBJ2-3 and V is TRBV5-4; D is undetermined. There are 16 residues in the CDR3. The V end was cut by 1 base, the J end by 0 bases, with 12 bases between. CDR1 SGHNT and CDR2 YYREEE come from the germline V gene (reference sequence). The CDR3: CASSLPAAISTDTQYF. The DNA of the CDR3 is TGTGCCAGCAGCTTGCCGGCGGCGATTAGCACAGATACGCAGTATTTT.

This clonotype came up many times. J is TRBJ2-7 and V is TRBV29-1; D tentatively fits TRBD1 or TRBD2 (5 bases each). The CDR3 sequence is 11 residues long. V lost 6 bases to trimming and J lost 3 bases, with 9 bases between them. Germline values: CDR1 SQVTM, CDR2 ANQGSEA. CDR3 bases: TGCAGCGTGGGGGACGGCTACGAGCAGTACTTC. It encodes CSVGDGYEQYF.

The chain couples TRBV6-5 to TRBJ1-1, with D possibly TRBD1 on 5 matching bases. This CDR3 spans 15 amino acids. The germline V gene has CDR1 MNHEY and CDR2 SVGAGI. The V end lost 6 bases, the J end lost 5 bases, and 19 bases lay between the germline ends. The DNA of the CDR3 is TGTGCCAGCAGCAAATATGATAATACAGGAACTGAAGCTTTCTTT. This translates into CASSKYDNTGTEAFF.

This clonotype was counted only a few times. The rearrangement uses TRBV6-6 and TRBJ1-1; D is perhaps TRBD1 (5 bases). The ends were cut back, 0 bases at V and 5 bases at J, with 13 bases in the middle. CDR1 is MNHNY and CDR2 is SVGAGI in the germline V gene (reference sequence). The CDR3 runs to 15 residues. The CDR3 loop reads CASSYSSGLGTEAFF. The CDR3 nucleotides read TGTGCCAGCAGTTACTCGTCGGGACTGGGGACTGAAGCTTTCTTT.

There are a few counts of this clonotype. The rearrangement joins TRBV24-1 to TRBJ2-3; D ambiguous. V was clipped by 5 bases and J by 2 bases, with 7 bases between them. This CDR3 has 13 amino acids. The germline V gene has CDR1 KGHDR and CDR2 SFDVKD. As DNA, the CDR3 is TGTGCCACCAGTGGTGACCACACAGATACGCAGTATTTT. This translates into CATSGDHTDTQYF.

The V and J genes are TRBV12-3 or TRBV12-4 and TRBJ1-2, with D possibly TRBD1 on 5 matching bases. The CDR3 is made up of 15 amino acids. Between the trimmed V and J ends, which lost 6 bases and 3 bases, there was a span of 17 bases. This chain's CDR3 is CASSPPTGGDYGYTF. The CDR3 DNA follows: TGTGCCAGCAGCCCCCCAACGGGGGGGGACTATGGCTACACCTTC.

This clonotype was detected ten times or more. The chain links TRBV4-3 to TRBJ1-2; 11 bases map to TRBD1. The CDR3 is 15 amino acids. V shed 0 bases, J shed 6 bases, and the junction held 3 bases outside the gene matches. Germline assignment: CDR1 LGHNA and CDR2 YSLEER. CDR3 sequence (DNA): TGCGCCAGCAGCCAAGACGAGGACAGGGGGCATGGCTACACCTTC. Its translation is CASSQDEDRGHGYTF.

The chain recombines TRBV2 with TRBJ1-2; a possible D gene is TRBD1 (6 bases). Per the germline V gene, CDR1 is SNHLY and CDR2 is FYNNEI. CDR3 length: 15 amino acids. V lost 6 bases and J 5 bases, leaving 19 bases between the germline ends. CDR3 nucleotides: TGTGCCAGCAGGAATAATCCGGGACAAGGATATGGCTACACCTTC. Its protein product is CASRNNPGQGYGYTF.

The CDR3 DNA sequence: TGTGCCAGCAGTTCCCACGGAGGATGGGTCTCCTACGAGCAGTACTTC. It specifies CASSSHGGWVSYEQYF. The chain is built from TRBV6-5 and TRBJ2-7; possible D gene TRBD2, 5 bases. V gave up 4 bases and J gave up 0 bases, with 16 bases separating them. CDR1 and CDR2 (germline): MNHEY, SVGAGI. The CDR3 totals 16 residues.

In its sample, this clonotype was seen a few times. This sequence joins TRBV5-5 and TRBJ1-1; D might be TRBD1 (6 bases). The germline V gene has CDR1 SGHKS and CDR2 YYEKEE (reference sequence). Trimming took off 0 bases at V and 1 base at J, with 10 bases between the two ends. The CDR3 spans 15 residues. The CDR3 nucleotides read TGTGCCAGCAGCTTGGGAGCAGGGGCGAACACTGAAGCTTTCTTT. Translation gives CASSLGAGANTEAFF.

The chain carries TRBV3-1 and TRBJ2-4; weak D call: TRBD2 (6 bases). V lost 4 bases to trimming and J lost 8 bases, with 9 bases between them. This CDR3 is built from 12 residues. The germline V gene encodes CDR1 LGHDT and CDR2 YNNKEL (reference sequence). In DNA form, the CDR3 reads TGTGCCAGCAGCCGAGGCGGGGACATTCAGTACTTC. This encodes CASSRGGDIQYF.

The sample holds one count of this clonotype. The CDR3 sequence is CASSERQGIYWETQYF. In nucleotides, the CDR3 is TGTGCCAGCAGCGAACGACAGGGGATTTACTGGGAGACCCAGTACTTC. The gene calls are TRBV9 and TRBJ2-5, with 8 bases identical to TRBD1. V shed 3 bases, J shed 5 bases, and the junction held 12 bases outside the gene matches. Germline assignment: CDR1 SGDLS and CDR2 YYNGEE. This CDR3 has 16 residues. Full variable domain (remainder filled in from reference TRBV9 and TRBJ2-5): DSGVTQTPKHLITATGQRVTLRCSPRSGDLSVYWYQQSLDQGLQFLIQYYNGEERAKGNILERFSAQQFPDLHSELNLSSLELGDSALYFCASSERQGIYWETQYFGPGTRLLVL.